The 7 T cell receptor beta chains presented below share a single source sample, sequenced in a study of a mutant IDH1 vaccine in newly diagnosed glioma. Generated by immunoSEQ multiplex PCR, the TCRdb table keeps only in-frame clones and is missing some. This sample carries about 34,000 clones, about three quarters of them seen once, and the ten largest clones take approximately 9.4%. Regarding time point: baseline, week 1 (first vaccination visit). Treatment defined: pre-vaccination baseline after standard-of-care therapy. This sample comprised peripheral blood mononuclear cells (PBMCs), obtained from a glioma patient treated with radiotherapy, temozolomide or both. These receptor sequences come from a man aged 45-65 years with glioma. Some clones in this sample may be carry-over from other donors' samples.

CDR3 coding DNA: TGTGCCAGCAGCAAATCTCCGGACAGCTCCTACGAGCAGTACTTC. The encoded protein is CASSKSPDSSYEQYF. The chain uses TRBV21-1 and TRBJ2-7; the D call of TRBD1 is as the table states it, not checked on the DNA. TRBV21-1 is a pseudogene. The CDR3 contains 15 residues.

The chain has TRBV10-3 and TRBJ2-3; tentatively, D is TRBD2 (6 bases). The V and J ends lost 8 bases and 3 bases respectively, with 9 bases between them. This CDR3 contains 12 residues. CDR1 ENHRY and CDR2 SYGVKD come from the germline V gene. The CDR3 region has the DNA TGTGCCATCCGGGCGGGAACAGATACGCAGTATTTT. As protein: CAIRAGTDTQYF.

Only a few counts were recorded for this clone. This chain uses TRBV19 with TRBJ1-5; D is unresolved. CDR1 is LNHDA, CDR2 SQIVND, per germline (reference sequence). The CDR3 is 16 residues long. V gave up 3 bases and J gave up 0 bases, with 12 bases separating them. This CDR3 is CASSIRGVYSNQPQHF. CDR3 in DNA: TGTGCCAGTAGTATCCGAGGCGTTTATAGCAATCAGCCCCAGCATTTT. Drawing the rest from reference TRBV19 and TRBJ1-5, the complete variable domain is DGGITQSPKYLFRKEGQNVTLSCEQNLNHDAMYWYRQDPGQGLRLIYYSQIVNDFQKGDIAEGYSVSREKKESFPLTVTSAQKNPTAFYLCASSIRGVYSNQPQHFGDGTRLSIL.

The chain uses TRBV4-3 and TRBJ2-1; 7 bases match TRBD1. The CDR3 consists of 15 residues. The trim removed 3 bases at V and 4 bases at J, leaving 6 bases unmatched. The V gene's germline CDR1 is LGHNA and CDR2 YSLEER. In DNA form, the CDR3 reads TGCGCCAGCAGCCAGACAGGGACAGTATACAATGAGCAGTTCTTC. As protein: CASSQTGTVYNEQFF.

This clone appeared once. J is TRBJ1-4 and V is TRBV4-2, with D tentatively TRBD1 (6 bases). The CDR3 is 15 amino acids. Germline CDR1 is LGHNA and CDR2 is YNFKEQ. The V gene lost 7 bases and the J gene lost 5 bases, with 17 bases spanning the gap. CDR3 DNA sequence: TGTGCCAGCACCTTTTCTCGGACAGAGAATGAAAAACTGTTTTTT. Its translation: CASTFSRTENEKLFF.

The V and J genes are TRBV5-1 and TRBJ1-4; 8 nucleotides align to TRBD1. V was clipped by 1 base and J by 0 bases; unmatched bases: 11. CDR3 length equals 19 residues. Germline V gives CDR1 SGHRS, CDR2 YFSETQ. CDR3 region: CASSLSDRDPLATNEKLFF. The DNA of the CDR3 is TGCGCCAGCAGCTTGTCGGACAGGGATCCCCTTGCAACTAATGAAAAACTGTTTTTT.

This chain uses TRBV5-4 with TRBJ2-7, with TRBD1 identical over 9 bases. Germline CDR1 and CDR2: SGHNT and YYREEE (reference sequence). The CDR3 length is 14 residues. The ends lost 3 bases at V and 4 bases at J; junction bases unmatched: 5. The CDR3: CASSSQQGAYEQYF. The CDR3 DNA sequence: TGTGCCAGCAGCTCTCAACAGGGGGCTTACGAGCAGTACTTC.